This entry is about one T cell receptor (beta chain). Its antigen is undetermined. The record originates from a study of vaccination effects on CD4 cells after COVID-19. The length of the CDR3 is 15 residues. V was trimmed by 3 bases and J by 5 bases, leaving 16 bases between them. Germline-derived CDR1 and CDR2 are MNHEY and SMNVEV (reference sequence). Using immunoSEQ multiplex PCR, the repertoire was profiled, and TCRdb retains in-frame clones only, with some absent. The sample contains roughly 24,000 clones, roughly four fifths of which appear only once. Using viral peptide pools, the ViraFEST assay grew out antigen-specific CD4+ T cells prior to sequencing. CD4+ T cell isolation took place after less than 13 days of culture. Vaccine administered to participants consisted of two doses of either BNT162b2 or mRNA-1273.

The specimen comprised CD4+ T cells from PBMCs cultured with SARS-CoV-2 spike peptides, sampled after COVID-19 vaccination. This receptor was obtained from a human donor who received a COVID-19 vaccine. Some clones in this sample may be carry-over from other donors' samples. This chain connects TRBV27 to TRBJ2-5; tentative D call: TRBD1 (8 bases). CDR3 sequence reads: CASSLSRGREETQYF. CDR3 nucleotide sequence: TGTGCCAGCAGTTTGTCCAGGGGGCGGGAGGAGACCCAGTACTTC.